The clone carrying this T cell receptor beta chain was found once. This sample also contains other DNA sequences that code for the same CDR3. The protocol was immunoSEQ multiplex PCR, while the TCRdb copy is restricted to in-frame clones and leaves out a portion. The sample lists a few hundred thousand clones, 87% occurring once. The sample is drawn from a study of Ad26.COV2.S vaccination and SARS-CoV-2 variants. Turning to the study itself: Doses of Ad26.COV2.S were injected into muscle once or twice, 56 days apart.

CDR1 and CDR2 (germline): KGHSH, LQKENI. CDR3 length: 11 amino acids. V was pared by 2 bases and J by 5 bases, with 2 bases between. Treatment meaning: some 19 received Ad26.COV2.S at low or high dose, single or two shots; several received placebo; per-sample allocation not given. Specimens were obtained on day 63 following the first vaccine or placebo injection. The sample consisted of peripheral blood, taken in a trial of Ad26.COV2.S vaccine versus placebo. The chain carries TRBV18 and TRBJ2-3; no reliable D call. This receptor was obtained from a person aged 18-60 years who received the Ad26.COV2.S COVID-19 vaccine or a placebo. CDR3 nucleotide sequence: TGTGCCAGCTCACCAGGAGATACGCAGTATTTT. Its protein is CASSPGDTQYF.